This entry is about one TCR beta chain. Its antigen remains unidentified. This sample was taken from a study of brain T cells in children with intractable seizures. Findings and caveats of the study: Viral specificity was inferred only from CDR3 similarity; HCMV serostatus was unknown.

The sequenced cases were selected for having the highest brain T cell transcript signatures. Patients received at least one anti-epileptic drug before surgery. The assay was immunoSEQ multiplex PCR, and TCRdb's table has in-frame clones only and misses some. The repertoire includes approximately 77,000 clones, roughly 91% of them detected once, and 1.5% sits in the top ten. With 4 bases removed from V and 1 base from J, the gap between germline ends came to 7 bases. The CDR3 spans 13 residues. The V gene's germline CDR1 is SEHNR and CDR2 FQNEAQ (reference sequence). The sequenced sample was peripheral blood, obtained at surgery. The sequence was collected from a boy younger than two with tuberous sclerosis and intractable seizures. The V gene is TRBV7-9, the J gene TRBJ1-1, with D hard to call. The CDR3 protein is CASSSRENTEAFF. CDR3 bases: TGTGCCAGCAGCTCCCGGGAGAACACTGAAGCTTTCTTT.